Ten or more counts support the clone carrying this TCR beta chain. The antigen remains undetermined. The sequence runs out 3 residues before the end of the CDR3; the remainder is reconstructed from the germline J gene. Sequencing input was equivalent genomic DNA from CVID and controls. Method: immunoSEQ multiplex PCR; TCRdb's copy keeps in-frame clones and lacks some. Altogether 44,000 or so clones were found in the sample, and no singletons occur. This record belongs to a study of T cell clonality in common variable immunodeficiency. The study, taken as a whole, reports: Patient heterogeneity in the CVID cohort limited correlations between repertoire features and clinical complications. Compared with controls, CVID subjects had fewer shared TCRbeta clones.

The CDR3 is 16 amino acids. With 4 bases clipped from V and 1 base from J, the junction kept 10 bases outside the gene matches. Germline CDR1 SGHRS, CDR2 YFSETQ. The clonotype comes from a person aged 18 to 75 in good health. Sequencing was performed on peripheral blood mononuclear cells. The V call is TRBV5-1, the J call TRBJ2-5; 7 positions match TRBD2. CDR3 DNA, as far as it was read: TGCGCCAGCAGCCCTGGGGGGGGAGCGGGCCAAGAGACC. Amino acids: CASSPGGGAGQET. In full, the CDR3 is CASSPGGGAGQETQYF.